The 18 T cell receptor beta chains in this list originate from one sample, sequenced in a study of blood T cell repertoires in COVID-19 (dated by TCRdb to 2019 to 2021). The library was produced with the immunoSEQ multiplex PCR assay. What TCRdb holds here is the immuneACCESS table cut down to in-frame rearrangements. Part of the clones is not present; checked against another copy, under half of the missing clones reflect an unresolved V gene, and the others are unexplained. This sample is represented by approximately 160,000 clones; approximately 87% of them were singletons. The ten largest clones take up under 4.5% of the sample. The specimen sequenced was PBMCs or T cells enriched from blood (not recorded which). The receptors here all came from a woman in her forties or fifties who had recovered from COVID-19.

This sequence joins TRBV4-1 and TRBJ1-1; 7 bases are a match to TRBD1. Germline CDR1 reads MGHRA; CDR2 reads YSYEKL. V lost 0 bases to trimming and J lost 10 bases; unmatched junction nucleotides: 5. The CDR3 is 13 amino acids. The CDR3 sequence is CASSQDRGLGAFF. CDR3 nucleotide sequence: TGCGCCAGCAGCCAAGATAGGGGGCTAGGAGCTTTCTTT.

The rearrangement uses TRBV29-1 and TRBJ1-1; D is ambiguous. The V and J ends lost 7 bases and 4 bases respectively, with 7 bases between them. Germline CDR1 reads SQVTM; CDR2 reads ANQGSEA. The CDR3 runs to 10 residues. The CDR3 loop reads CSASTTEAFF. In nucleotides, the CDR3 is TGCAGCGCAAGCACCACTGAAGCTTTCTTT. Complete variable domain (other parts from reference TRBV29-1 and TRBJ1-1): SAVISQKPSRDICQRGTSLTIQCQVDSQVTMMFWYRQQPGQSLTLIATANQGSEATYESGFVIDKFPISRPNLTFSTLTVSNMSPEDSSIYLCSASTTEAFFGQGTRLTVV.

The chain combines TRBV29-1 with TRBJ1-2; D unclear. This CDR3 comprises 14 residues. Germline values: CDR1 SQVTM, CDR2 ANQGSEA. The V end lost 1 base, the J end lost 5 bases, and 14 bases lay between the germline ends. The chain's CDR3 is CSVEGGKGPYGYTF. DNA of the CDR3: TGCAGCGTTGAAGGAGGGAAAGGTCCGTATGGCTACACCTTC.

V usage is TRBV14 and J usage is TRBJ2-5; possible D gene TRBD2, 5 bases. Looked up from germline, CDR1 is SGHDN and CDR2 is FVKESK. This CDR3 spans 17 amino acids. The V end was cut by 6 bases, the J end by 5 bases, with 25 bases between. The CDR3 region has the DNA TGTGCCAGCAGTGGGCAGTACTGGACTCGCGATGTGGAGACCCAGTACTTC. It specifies CASSGQYWTRDVETQYF.

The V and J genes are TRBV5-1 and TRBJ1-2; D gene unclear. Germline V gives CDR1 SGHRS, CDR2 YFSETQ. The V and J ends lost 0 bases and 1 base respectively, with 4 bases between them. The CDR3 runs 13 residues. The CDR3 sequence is CASSLVVNYGYTF. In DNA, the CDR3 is TGCGCCAGCAGCTTGGTAGTTAACTATGGCTACACCTTC.

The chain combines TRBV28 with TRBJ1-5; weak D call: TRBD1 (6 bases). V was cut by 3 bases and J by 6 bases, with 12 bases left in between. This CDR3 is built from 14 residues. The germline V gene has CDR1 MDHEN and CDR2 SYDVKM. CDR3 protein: CASSFGGQLQPQHF. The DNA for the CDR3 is TGTGCCAGCAGTTTCGGAGGACAGCTTCAGCCCCAGCATTTT.

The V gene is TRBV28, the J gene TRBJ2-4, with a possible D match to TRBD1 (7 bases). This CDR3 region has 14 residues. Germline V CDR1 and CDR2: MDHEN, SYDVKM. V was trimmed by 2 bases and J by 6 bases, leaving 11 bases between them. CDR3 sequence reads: CASSLGQGGNIQYF. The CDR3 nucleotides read TGTGCCAGCAGTTTAGGGCAGGGGGGAAACATTCAGTACTTC.

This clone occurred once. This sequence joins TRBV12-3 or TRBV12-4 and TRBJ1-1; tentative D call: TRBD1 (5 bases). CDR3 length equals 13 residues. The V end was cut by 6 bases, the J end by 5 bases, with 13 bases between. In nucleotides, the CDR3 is TGTGCCAGCAGCCCCCGAAAGGGGACTGAAGCTTTCTTT. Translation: CASSPRKGTEAFF.

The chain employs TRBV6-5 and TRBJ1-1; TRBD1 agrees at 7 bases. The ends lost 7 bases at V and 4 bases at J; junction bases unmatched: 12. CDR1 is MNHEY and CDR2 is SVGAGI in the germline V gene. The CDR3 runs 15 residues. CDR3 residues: CASTVPAGGRTEAFF. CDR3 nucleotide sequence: TGTGCCAGCACCGTCCCGGCAGGGGGGCGCACTGAAGCTTTCTTT.

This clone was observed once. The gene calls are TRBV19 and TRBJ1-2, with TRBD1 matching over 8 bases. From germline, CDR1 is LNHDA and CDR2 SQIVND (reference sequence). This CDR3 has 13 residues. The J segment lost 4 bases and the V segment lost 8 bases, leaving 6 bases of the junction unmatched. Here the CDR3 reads CASFRTGIYGYTF. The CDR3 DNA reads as TGTGCCAGTTTCCGGACAGGGATCTATGGCTACACCTTC.

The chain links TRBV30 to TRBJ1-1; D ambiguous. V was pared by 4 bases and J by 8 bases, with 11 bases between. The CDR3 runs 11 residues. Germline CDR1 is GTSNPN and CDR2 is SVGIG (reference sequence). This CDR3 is CAWKPSSEAFF. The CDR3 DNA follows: TGTGCCTGGAAGCCGTCGAGCGAAGCTTTCTTT.

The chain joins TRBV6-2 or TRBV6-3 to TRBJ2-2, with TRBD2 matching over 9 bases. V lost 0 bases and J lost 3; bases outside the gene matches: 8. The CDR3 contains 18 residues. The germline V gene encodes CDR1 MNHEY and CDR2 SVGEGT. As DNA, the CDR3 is TGTGCCAGCAGTTACTCTCCCTTAGCGGGAGCGCACACCGGGGAGCTGTTTTTT. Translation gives CASSYSPLAGAHTGELFF.

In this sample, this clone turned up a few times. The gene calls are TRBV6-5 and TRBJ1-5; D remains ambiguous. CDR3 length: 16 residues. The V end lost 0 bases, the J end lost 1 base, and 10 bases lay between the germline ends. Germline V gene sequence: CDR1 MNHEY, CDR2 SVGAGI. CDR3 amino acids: CASSYSSPGSNQPQHF. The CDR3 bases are TGTGCCAGCAGTTACTCCTCCCCAGGCAGCAATCAGCCCCAGCATTTT.

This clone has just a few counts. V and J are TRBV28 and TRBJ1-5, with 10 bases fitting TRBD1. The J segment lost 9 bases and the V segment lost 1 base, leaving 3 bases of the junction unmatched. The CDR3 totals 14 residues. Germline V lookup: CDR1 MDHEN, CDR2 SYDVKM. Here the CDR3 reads CASSLLTGGRPQHF. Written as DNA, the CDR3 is TGTGCCAGCAGTTTATTGACAGGGGGCCGGCCCCAGCATTTT.

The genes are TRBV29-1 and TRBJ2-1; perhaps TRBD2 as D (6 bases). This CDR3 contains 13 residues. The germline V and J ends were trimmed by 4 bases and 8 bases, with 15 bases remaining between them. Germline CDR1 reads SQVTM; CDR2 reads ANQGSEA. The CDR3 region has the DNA TGCAGCGTTGGAGCGAATGCGGGGCATGAGCAGTTCTTC. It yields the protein CSVGANAGHEQFF.

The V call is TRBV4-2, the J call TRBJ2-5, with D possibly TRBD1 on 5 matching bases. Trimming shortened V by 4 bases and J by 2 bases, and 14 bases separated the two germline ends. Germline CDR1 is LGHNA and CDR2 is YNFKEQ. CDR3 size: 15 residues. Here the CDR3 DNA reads TGTGCCAGCAGCCTTACGACAGATCAACAAGAGACCCAGTACTTC. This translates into CASSLTTDQQETQYF.

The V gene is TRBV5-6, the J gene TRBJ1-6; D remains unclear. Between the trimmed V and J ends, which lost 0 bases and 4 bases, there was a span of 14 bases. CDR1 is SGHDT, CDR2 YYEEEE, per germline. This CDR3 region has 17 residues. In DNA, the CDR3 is TGTGCCAGCAGCTTGGGACCGGGATCGGTATATAATTCACCCCTCCACTTT. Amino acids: CASSLGPGSVYNSPLHF.

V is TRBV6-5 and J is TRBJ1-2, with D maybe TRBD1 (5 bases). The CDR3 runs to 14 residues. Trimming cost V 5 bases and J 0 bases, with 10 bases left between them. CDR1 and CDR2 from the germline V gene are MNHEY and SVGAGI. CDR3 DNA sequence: TGTGCCAGCAGTCCCCGGGGGGCTAACTATGGCTACACCTTC. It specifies CASSPRGANYGYTF.